One sample yielded the 23 T cell receptor beta chains listed below, sequenced in a study of T cells in Graves' hyperthyroidism and ophthalmopathy. There were TCR beta CDR3 regions amplified from RNA transcripts. TCR CDR3 regions were first amplified by RT-PCR with HTBI primers. TCRdb itself ran the multiplex PCR reads through MiXCR, one entry per CDR3 protein. The sample comprises 300,000 to 500,000 distinct CDR3 sequences, over 13% of which are singletons, and 25% to 30% rests with the top ten. What was sequenced was blood. The receptors shown here come from a middle-aged man with Graves' ophthalmopathy.

This clonotype showed up just a few times. The rearrangement uses TRBV20-1 and TRBJ1-4; weak D call: TRBD1 (5 bases). Germline V gene data show CDR1 as DFQATT and CDR2 as SNEGSKA (reference sequence). The CDR3 covers 15 residues. Trimming removed 0 bases from V and 6 bases from J, with 14 bases in between. The CDR3 sequence: CSARDRSATDEKLFF. CDR3 coding DNA: TGCAGTGCTAGAGATCGATCCGCGACAGATGAAAAACTGTTTTTT.

The chain carries TRBV7-9 and TRBJ1-2, with a possible D match to TRBD1 (5 bases). V was cut by 5 bases and J by 8 bases, with 15 bases left in between. The CDR3 consists of 13 residues. CDR1 is SEHNR and CDR2 is FQNEAQ in the germline V gene (reference sequence). CDR3 region: CASSPRQHKGYTF. The CDR3 DNA reads as TGTGCCAGCAGCCCTCGACAGCATAAGGGCTACACCTTC.

The chain links TRBV11-1 to TRBJ1-6; TRBD1 might be the D (5 bases). Looked up from germline, CDR1 is SGHAT and CDR2 is FQDESV (reference sequence). The CDR3 extends over 15 amino acids. Trimming stripped 0 bases from V and 8 bases from J, with 11 bases between. The CDR3 nucleotides are TGTGCCAGCAGCTTAGCCGGGACTTGGGATTCACCCCTCCACTTT. It translates to CASSLAGTWDSPLHF.

Many counts were recorded for this clonotype. The gene calls are TRBV18 and TRBJ2-7; D remains ambiguous. The germline V and J ends were trimmed by 6 bases and 2 bases, with 11 bases remaining between them. The CDR3 loop spans 13 amino acids. Germline-derived CDR1 and CDR2 are KGHSH and LQKENI. The CDR3 bases are TGTGCCAGCTCCAACAGAGAAACCTACGAGCAGTACTTC. This sequence encodes CASSNRETYEQYF.

This clonotype has ten or more counts. The chain employs TRBV28 and TRBJ1-1, with 10 bases aligning to TRBD1. The CDR3 spans 14 residues. In germline, CDR1 is MDHEN, CDR2 SYDVKM. J gave up 1 base and V 9 bases, and 5 bases lay outside the gene matches. As DNA, the CDR3 is TGTGCCAGAGAGACAGGGGGCAGGAACACTGAAGCTTTCTTT. This encodes CARETGGRNTEAFF.

This clonotype was observed many times. The chain has TRBV20-1 and TRBJ1-5, with D possibly TRBD1 on 5 matching bases. The CDR3 totals 16 residues. V shed 6 bases and J shed 0 bases, with 18 bases lying between them. CDR1 and CDR2 (germline): DFQATT, SNEGSKA (reference sequence). CDR3 coding DNA: TGCAGTGCGGACGCCGCGGGGCCGTATAGCAATCAGCCCCAGCATTTT. It translates to CSADAAGPYSNQPQHF.

This clonotype appeared a few times. V usage is TRBV12-3 or TRBV12-4 and J usage is TRBJ1-1; 7 bases agree with TRBD1. V trimming: 3 bases; J trimming: 8 bases; junction bases outside the gene matches: 12. The length of the CDR3 is 15 residues. The DNA for the CDR3 is TGTGCCAGCAGTTTTGATAGTAGCTTGGACAGGGAAGCTTTCTTT. It specifies CASSFDSSLDREAFF.

This clonotype was detected ten times or more. The chain joins TRBV10-3 to TRBJ2-2; no reliable D call. The CDR3 has 16 amino acids. Germline V CDR1 and CDR2: ENHRY, SYGVKD. Between the trimmed V and J ends, which lost 5 bases and 2 bases, there was a span of 15 bases. The CDR3 bases are TGTGCCATCAGTCCGCGCTCGACTGGTAACACCGGGGAGCTGTTTTTT. Translation gives CAISPRSTGNTGELFF.

This clonotype came up many times. The rearrangement joins TRBV20-1 to TRBJ2-7; TRBD1 matches at 10 bases. This CDR3 region has 14 residues. With V trimmed by 1 base and J by 1 base, 1 base remained unmatched. Germline CDR1 and CDR2: DFQATT and SNEGSKA (reference sequence). The CDR3: CSARAGQGSYEQYF. The CDR3 region has the DNA TGCAGTGCTAGAGCGGGACAGGGGTCCTACGAGCAGTACTTC.

This clonotype was counted between two and nine times. DNA of the CDR3: TGTGCCAGCAGAACCCACAAGGGTGAAAAACTGTTTTTT. Translating it yields CASRTHKGEKLFF. The chain combines TRBV6-1 with TRBJ1-4; no reliable D call. The V end was cut by 6 bases, the J end by 7 bases, with 12 bases between. The germline V gene has CDR1 MNHNS and CDR2 SASEGT. The CDR3 is 13 amino acids.

This clonotype was found many times. The gene calls are TRBV20-1 and TRBJ1-5, with D perhaps matching TRBD1 (5 bases). The length of the CDR3 is 13 residues. Germline CDR1 reads DFQATT; CDR2 reads SNEGSKA (reference sequence). The germline V and J ends were trimmed by 3 bases and 6 bases, with 12 bases remaining between them. CDR3 in DNA: TGCAGTGCTAGCCAGGGCTCGGCTCAGCCCCAGCATTTT. This codes for CSASQGSAQPQHF.

Many counts were recorded for this clonotype. This chain uses TRBV20-1 with TRBJ2-7, with 9 bases lining up with TRBD2. J was trimmed by 1 base and V by 0 bases; bases with no gene match: 1. Germline CDR1 DFQATT, CDR2 SNEGSKA (reference sequence). This CDR3 contains 14 residues. CDR3 region: CSARELAGSYEQYF. DNA for the CDR3: TGCAGTGCTAGAGAGCTAGCGGGATCCTACGAGCAGTACTTC.

The genes are TRBV30 and TRBJ2-2; 9 positions agree with TRBD2. This CDR3 comprises 17 residues. CDR1 is GTSNPN and CDR2 is SVGIG in the germline V gene (reference sequence). The V gene end was trimmed by 0 bases and the J gene end by 3 bases; junction bases not matched to a gene: 8. CDR3 coding DNA: TGTGCCTGGAGTGTACGGCGACTAGCGGATCACACCGGGGAGCTGTTTTTT. Amino acids: CAWSVRRLADHTGELFF.

This sequence joins TRBV19 and TRBJ2-2; D is uncertain. Looked up from germline, CDR1 is LNHDA and CDR2 is SQIVND (reference sequence). The CDR3 loop spans 15 amino acids. Between the trimmed V and J ends, which lost 3 bases and 3 bases, there was a span of 11 bases. The CDR3 nucleotides read TGTGCCAGTAGTATTAGGACCATCGACACCGGGGAGCTGTTTTTT. Protein product: CASSIRTIDTGELFF.

This chain links TRBV5-1 with TRBJ2-5, with 8 bases fitting TRBD1. Trimming cost V 6 bases and J 5 bases; bases outside gene matches: 6. From germline, CDR1 is SGHRS and CDR2 YFSETQ. This CDR3 is 13 amino acids long. CDR3 DNA sequence: TGCGCCAGCACCCCTGGACAGGGCGAGACCCAGTACTTC. Translated: CASTPGQGETQYF.

As concerns this clonotype: This clone may be a read error of a much larger clone one base away. The gene calls are TRBV28 and TRBJ1-1; tentative D call: TRBD1 (5 bases). With 6 bases removed from V and 3 bases from J, the gap between germline ends came to 17 bases. Germline CDR1 MDHEN, CDR2 SYDVKM. The CDR3 consists of 15 residues. CDR3 loop: CASSLLGREDTEAFF. CDR3 bases: TGTGCCAGCAGCTTGCTGGGCAGGGAGGACACTGAAGCTTTCTTT.

This clonotype showed up many times. This chain uses TRBV11-2 with TRBJ2-1, with D perhaps matching TRBD2 (5 bases). Trimming left V 1 base short and J 0 bases short, with 10 bases between. The CDR3 runs to 16 residues. The germline gives CDR1 SGHAT, CDR2 FQNNGV. The CDR3 sequence is CASSLGRRDSYNEQFF. The CDR3 region has the DNA TGTGCCAGCAGCTTAGGACGCCGGGACTCCTACAATGAGCAGTTCTTC. The full variable domain, in which reference TRBV11-2 and TRBJ2-1 provide the parts outside the CDR3, is EAGVAQSPRYKIIEKRQSVAFWCNPISGHATLYWYQQILGQGPKLLIQFQNNGVVDDSQLPKDRFSAERLKGVDSTLKIQPAKLEDSAVYLCASSLGRRDSYNEQFFGPGTRLTVL.

This clonotype was recorded at least ten times. The chain employs TRBV3-1 and TRBJ2-1; TRBD2 matches at 9 bases. The CDR3 spans 14 residues. Germline-derived CDR1 and CDR2 are LGHDT and YNNKEL (reference sequence). J gave up 2 bases and V 6 bases, and 2 bases lay outside the gene matches. The CDR3 nucleotides are TGTGCCAGCAGTCCTAGCGGGACCTACAATGAGCAGTTCTTC. Translated, it gives CASSPSGTYNEQFF.

Here the CDR3 reads CASSRQGLAKNIQYF. CDR3 in DNA: TGTGCCAGCTCCCGACAGGGCTTGGCCAAAAACATTCAGTACTTC. The V call is TRBV27, the J call TRBJ2-4, with 7 nucleotides matching TRBD1. J was trimmed by 1 base and V by 8 bases; bases with no gene match: 8. The CDR3 has 15 residues. Germline-derived CDR1 and CDR2 are MNHEY and SMNVEV (reference sequence).

This clonotype has more than one count but fewer than ten. This chain links TRBV20-1 with TRBJ1-2, with TRBD1 as a possible D gene (5 bases). V was cut by 5 bases and J by 8 bases, with 12 bases left in between. The CDR3 extends over 11 amino acids. The V gene's germline CDR1 is DFQATT and CDR2 SNEGSKA (reference sequence). CDR3: CSAHGAQGYTF. The CDR3 DNA is TGCAGTGCTCATGGGGCGCAGGGCTACACCTTC.

In this sample, this clonotype turned up many times. The rearrangement joins TRBV5-1 to TRBJ2-1, with 9 bases fitting TRBD2. Germline V gene lookup returns CDR1 SGHRS and CDR2 YFSETQ. Losses at the gene ends were 6 bases for V and 9 bases for J; bases not matched to a gene: 13. The CDR3 contains 15 residues. CDR3 region: CASTPMREGGSEQFF. The CDR3 coding sequence is TGCGCCAGCACCCCAATGCGGGAGGGCGGGAGTGAGCAGTTCTTC.

This clonotype was counted many times. The chain couples TRBV20-1 to TRBJ2-7; 7 nucleotides match TRBD2. The V and J ends lost 3 bases and 2 bases, in that order; junction bases with no gene match: 13. CDR3 length: 16 residues. The V gene's germline CDR1 is DFQATT and CDR2 SNEGSKA (reference sequence). CDR3 loop: CSASPTLAGDTYEQYF. The CDR3 region has the DNA TGCAGTGCTAGCCCGACTTTAGCGGGCGATACCTACGAGCAGTACTTC.

This clonotype was picked up many times. The J gene is TRBJ2-5, the V gene TRBV10-3, with 13 bases identical to TRBD2. Germline CDR1 and CDR2: ENHRY and SYGVKD. V was pared by 5 bases and J by 5 bases, with 8 bases of the junction left unmatched. This CDR3 spans 16 amino acids. CDR3 sequence: CAISSRTSGSLETQYF. CDR3 bases: TGTGCCATCAGTTCAAGGACTAGCGGGAGTCTTGAGACCCAGTACTTC.